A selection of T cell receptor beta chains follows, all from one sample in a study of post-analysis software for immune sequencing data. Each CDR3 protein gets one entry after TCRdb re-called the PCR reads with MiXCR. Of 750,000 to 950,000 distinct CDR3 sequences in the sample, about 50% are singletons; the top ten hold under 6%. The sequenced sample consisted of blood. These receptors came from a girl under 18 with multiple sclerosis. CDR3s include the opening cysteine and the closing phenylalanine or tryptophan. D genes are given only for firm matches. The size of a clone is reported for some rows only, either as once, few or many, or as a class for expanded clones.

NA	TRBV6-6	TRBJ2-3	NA	TGTGCCACCACATCCAAGGGGTGGACAGATACGCAGTATTTT	CATTSKGWTDTQYF
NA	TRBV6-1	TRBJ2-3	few	TGTGCCAGCCGGGATACGCAGTATTTT	CASRDTQYF
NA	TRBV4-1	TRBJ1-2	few	TGCGCCAGCAGCCAATCTGGGGGGGGTTATGGCTACACCTTC	CASSQSGGGYGYTF
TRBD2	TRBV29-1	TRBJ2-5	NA	TGCAGCGTTGAAGATCCTAGCGGGGGGTTAGAGACCCAGTACTTC	CSVEDPSGGLETQYF
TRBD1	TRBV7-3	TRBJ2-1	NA	TGTGCCAGCAGCTTCGACAGGGCCCTTCACAATGAGCAGTTCTTC	CASSFDRALHNEQFF
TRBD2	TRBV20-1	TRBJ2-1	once	TGCAGTGCTAGAGATTCCATAGCGGGCGACAATGAGCAGTTCTTC	CSARDSIAGDNEQFF
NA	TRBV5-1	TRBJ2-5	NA	TGCGCCAGCAGCTGGGAGTCAGGGCTAGAGACCCAGTACTTC	CASSWESGLETQYF
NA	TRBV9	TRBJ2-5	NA	TGTGCCAGCAGCGTAGGCGGTAGCGCGGAGACCCAGTACTTC	CASSVGGSAETQYF
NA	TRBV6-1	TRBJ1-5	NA	TGTGCCAGCACGGGGGTGGGGCAGCCCCAGCATTTT	CASTGVGQPQHF
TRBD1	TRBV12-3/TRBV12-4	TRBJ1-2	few	TGTGCCAGCAGTCCCGGGCAGGGGGCCTCTTATGGCTACACCTTC	CASSPGQGASYGYTF
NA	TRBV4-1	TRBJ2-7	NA	TGCGCCAGCAGCCAAGAGGTAGGGGTTGTCTACGAGCAGTACTTC	CASSQEVGVVYEQYF
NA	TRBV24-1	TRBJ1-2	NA	TGTGCCACCAGTGATGTGACGGGGGGCTACACCTTC	CATSDVTGGYTF
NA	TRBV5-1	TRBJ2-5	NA	TGCGCCAGCAGCTTGAGGACCTATGGGGAGACCCAGTACTTC	CASSLRTYGETQYF
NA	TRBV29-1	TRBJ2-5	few	TGCAGCGTTGGGAGGCGGCACCAAGAGACCCAGTACTTC	CSVGRRHQETQYF
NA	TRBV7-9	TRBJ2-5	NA	TGTGCCAGCAGCTTAGCTGGCGGAAGCGGGTACTTC	CASSLAGGSGYF
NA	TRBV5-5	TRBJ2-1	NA	TGTGCCAGCATCCCGGACAGAGACAATGAGCAGTTCTTC	CASIPDRDNEQFF
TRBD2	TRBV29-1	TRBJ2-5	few	TGCAGCGTTGGAGGGACTAGCCAAGAGACCCAGTACTTC	CSVGGTSQETQYF
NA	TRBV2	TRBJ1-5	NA	TGTGCCAGCAGTGAAGTGGACGGATTTAATCAGCCCCAGCATTTT	CASSEVDGFNQPQHF
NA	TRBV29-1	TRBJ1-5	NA	TGCAGCGTGGCAAGGGGTGATCCCCGCAATCAGCCCCAGCATTTT	CSVARGDPRNQPQHF
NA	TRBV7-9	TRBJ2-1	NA	TGTGCCAGCAGCTTGACTAGGAGTCCATCCTATGAGCAGTTCTTC	CASSLTRSPSYEQFF
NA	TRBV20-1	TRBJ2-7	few	TGCAGTGCCCCAGTTCCGGGGCCACTTTCCTACGAGCAGTACTTC	CSAPVPGPLSYEQYF
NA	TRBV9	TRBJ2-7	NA	TGTGCCAGCAGCCCGTTTCGGGGGAGAATCTACGAGCAGTACTTC	CASSPFRGRIYEQYF
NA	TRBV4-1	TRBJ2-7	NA	TGCGCCGGCAGCCAACCCTTAGCGAGGAGCGGCTACGAGCAGTACTTC	CAGSQPLARSGYEQYF
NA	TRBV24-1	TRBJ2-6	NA	TGTGCCACCAGTGACCCTCGGGAAGGGGCCAACGTCCTGACTTTC	CATSDPREGANVLTF
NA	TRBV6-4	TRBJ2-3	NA	TGTGCCAGCAGCGGGGACTTCAACACAGATACGCAGTATTTT	CASSGDFNTDTQYF
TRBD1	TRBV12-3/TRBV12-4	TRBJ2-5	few	TGTGCCAGCAGTTTCTACTCGCCGGGACAGCACCAAGAGACCCAGTACTTC	CASSFYSPGQHQETQYF
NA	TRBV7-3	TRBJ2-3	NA	TGTGCCAGCAGCTCCGGGCCCCGAGGAGATACGCAGTATTTT	CASSSGPRGDTQYF
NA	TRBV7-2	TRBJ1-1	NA	TGTGCCAGCAGCTTAGTGACAGCGATGAACGCTGAAGCTTTCTTT	CASSLVTAMNAEAFF
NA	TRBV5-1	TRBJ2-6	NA	TGCGCCAGCAGCTTGGCACAGTTCTCTGGGGCCAACGTCCTGACTTTC	CASSLAQFSGANVLTF